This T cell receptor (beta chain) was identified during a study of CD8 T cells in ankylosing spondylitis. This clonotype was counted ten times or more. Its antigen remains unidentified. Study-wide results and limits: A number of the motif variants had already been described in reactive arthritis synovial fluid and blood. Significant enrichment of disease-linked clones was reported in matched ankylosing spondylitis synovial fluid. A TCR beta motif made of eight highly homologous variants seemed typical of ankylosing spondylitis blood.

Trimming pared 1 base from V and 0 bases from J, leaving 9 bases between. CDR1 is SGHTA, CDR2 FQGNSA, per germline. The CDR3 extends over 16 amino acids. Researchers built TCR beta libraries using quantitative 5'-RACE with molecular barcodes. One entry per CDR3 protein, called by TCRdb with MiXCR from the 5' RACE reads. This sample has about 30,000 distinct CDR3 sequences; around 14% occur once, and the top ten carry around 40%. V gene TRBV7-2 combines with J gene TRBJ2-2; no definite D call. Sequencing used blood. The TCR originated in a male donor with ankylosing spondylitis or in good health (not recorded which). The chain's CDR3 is CASSLEGSSNTGELFF. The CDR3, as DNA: TGTGCCAGCAGCTTAGAGGGCAGCTCGAACACCGGGGAGCTGTTTTTT.